These 25 T cell receptor beta chains share one sample of origin, sequenced in a study of T-cell memory formation after mild COVID-19. TCRdb passed the 5' RACE reads through MiXCR, listing each CDR3 protein once. Of approximately 300,000 distinct CDR3 sequences listed, just under 20% were seen once; the top ten hold under 25%. The sequenced material came from PBMCs or a T cell subset sorted from them (not recorded which). These receptor sequences come from a man younger than 35 who had mild COVID-19 (a few samples of this study predate the infection). Cell type and time point are not known.

The chain couples TRBV20-1 to TRBJ2-2; D perhaps matches TRBD2 (6 bases). With 1 base removed from V and 6 bases from J, the gap between germline ends came to 9 bases. Germline assignment: CDR1 DFQATT and CDR2 SNEGSKA (reference sequence). The CDR3 covers 13 residues. The CDR3 sequence is CSARVGGAGELFF. DNA for the CDR3: TGCAGTGCTAGAGTCGGCGGGGCCGGGGAGCTGTTTTTT.

This clonotype was observed a handful of times. V usage is TRBV7-3 and J usage is TRBJ2-2, with 8 nucleotides matching TRBD1. Losses at the gene ends were 5 bases for V and 4 bases for J; bases not matched to a gene: 3. The CDR3 is 14 residues long. Germline CDR1 is SGHTA and CDR2 is FQGTGA. In DNA, the CDR3 is TGTGCCAGCAGCATCGGACAGGGCACCGGGGAGCTGTTTTTT. As protein: CASSIGQGTGELFF.

This clonotype has more than one count but fewer than ten. This chain joins TRBV29-1 and TRBJ1-1, with unresolved D. This CDR3 has 12 amino acids. V lost 7 bases, J lost 0 bases, and 9 bases lay in between. The germline V gene encodes CDR1 SQVTM and CDR2 ANQGSEA. CDR3 in amino acids: CSGSRMNTEAFF. As DNA, the CDR3 is TGCAGCGGCAGCAGGATGAACACTGAAGCTTTCTTT.

This clonotype was recorded only once. The J gene is TRBJ2-1, the V gene TRBV6-2 or TRBV6-3; a possible D gene is TRBD2 (6 bases). The V end was cut by 2 bases, the J end by 6 bases, with 17 bases between. This CDR3 contains 16 residues. Germline CDR1 reads MNHEY; CDR2 reads SVGEGT. The chain's CDR3 is CASSYTPSVAVNEQFF. CDR3 bases: TGTGCCAGCAGTTACACTCCCTCAGTAGCGGTCAATGAGCAGTTCTTC.

The table lists this clonotype with a few counts. This sequence joins TRBV30 and TRBJ2-3, with 10 bases that match TRBD2. The CDR3 runs to 14 residues. J gave up 4 bases and V 3 bases, and 4 bases lay outside the gene matches. Germline CDR1 reads GTSNPN; CDR2 reads SVGIG (reference sequence). The CDR3 loop is CAWRAGGDADTQYF. As DNA, the CDR3 is TGTGCCTGGAGAGCGGGGGGGGATGCAGATACGCAGTATTTT. Full variable domain (outside the CDR3, taken from reference TRBV30 and TRBJ2-3): SQTIHQWPATLVQPVGSPLSLECTVEGTSNPNLYWYRQAAGRGLQLLFYSVGIGQISSEVPQNLSASRPQDRQFILSSKKLLLSDSGFYLCAWRAGGDADTQYFGPGTRLTVL.

The CDR3 DNA reads TGCGCCAGCAGCCCGGGTCGCGGCACAGATACGCAGTATTTT. Translated, it gives CASSPGRGTDTQYF. The chain combines TRBV5-1 with TRBJ2-3; no clear D gene. CDR3 length equals 14 residues. Germline values: CDR1 SGHRS, CDR2 YFSETQ. V dropped 4 bases and J dropped 1 base, with 10 bases sitting between them.

The chain links TRBV6-5 to TRBJ2-1, with D possibly called TRBD1 or TRBD2 (5 bases each). CDR1 and CDR2 from the germline V gene are MNHEY and SVGAGI. Trimming took 6 bases from V and 4 from J, leaving 16 bases between them. The length of the CDR3 is 15 residues. In nucleotides, the CDR3 is TGTGCCAGCAGCAACGGGGCCGGAGATTACAATGAGCAGTTCTTC. Amino acids: CASSNGAGDYNEQFF.

This clonotype was detected a few times. The rearrangement uses TRBV12-3 or TRBV12-4 and TRBJ2-3; D is perhaps TRBD2 (5 bases). V shed 8 bases and J shed 4 bases, with 13 bases lying between them. The CDR3 is 13 residues long. The CDR3 reads CASAKGAADTQYF. Here the CDR3 DNA reads TGTGCCAGCGCCAAGGGAGCTGCAGATACGCAGTATTTT.

This clonotype has only a few counts. The chain is built from TRBV6-2 or TRBV6-3 and TRBJ1-5; 7 nucleotides match TRBD1. CDR3 length: 14 residues. V shed 6 bases and J 5 bases; nucleotides not matched to a gene: 7. Germline CDR1 and CDR2: MNHEY and SVGEGT. As DNA, the CDR3 is TGTGCCAGCAGCAGAACAGGGGACCATCAGCCCCAGCATTTT. Translated, it gives CASSRTGDHQPQHF.

V is TRBV19 and J is TRBJ2-3, with 9 bases aligning to TRBD2. Trimming removed 11 bases from V and 2 bases from J; junction bases left unmatched: 8. Germline assignment: CDR1 LNHDA and CDR2 SQIVND (reference sequence). The CDR3 has 14 residues. The CDR3 bases are TGTGCCGGAAAAGGCGGGGGGGACACAGATACGCAGTATTTT. This sequence encodes CAGKGGGDTDTQYF.

This clonotype came up a few times. J is TRBJ2-7 and V is TRBV15, with D possibly TRBD2 on 6 matching bases. V lost 1 base and J 1 base, leaving 8 bases between the germline ends. Germline V gives CDR1 LNHNV, CDR2 YYDKDF (reference sequence). This CDR3 contains 14 residues. The CDR3 DNA follows: TGTGCCACCAGCAGAGTCGGGAGATCCTACGAGCAGTACTTC. Translating gives CATSRVGRSYEQYF.

V usage is TRBV4-3 and J usage is TRBJ2-3, with TRBD2 identical over 9 bases. After removal of 0 bases from V and 5 bases from J, the junction contained 12 bases not matched to a gene. This CDR3 region has 18 residues. CDR1 is LGHNA and CDR2 is YSLEER in the germline V gene. Here the CDR3 reads CASSQDPVASGARDTQYF. The CDR3 nucleotides are TGCGCCAGCAGCCAAGATCCAGTGGCTAGCGGGGCGAGAGATACGCAGTATTTT.

This clonotype was detected only a few times. CDR3 region: CASPGSHLAYYEQYF. The DNA of the CDR3 is TGTGCCAGCCCTGGATCCCACCTAGCTTACTACGAGCAGTACTTC. The genes are TRBV21-1 and TRBJ2-7; whether TRBD2, the table's D call, matches the DNA was not checked. TRBV21-1 is a known pseudogene. CDR3 size: 15 residues.

The table lists this clonotype with a few counts. This chain joins TRBV12-3 or TRBV12-4 and TRBJ1-5; TRBD1 aligns across 7 bases. After removal of 6 bases from V and 4 bases from J, the junction contained 6 bases not matched to a gene. There are 14 residues in the CDR3. The CDR3 DNA reads as TGTGCCAGCAGGGCACAGGGGTTTAATCAGCCCCAGCATTTT. Translating it yields CASRAQGFNQPQHF.

The table lists this clonotype with a few counts. The chain couples TRBV7-9 to TRBJ1-4; D remains ambiguous. V was cut by 5 bases and J by 4 bases, with 5 bases left in between. The CDR3 extends over 12 amino acids. Germline CDR1 reads SEHNR; CDR2 reads FQNEAQ (reference sequence). The CDR3 sequence: CASSLSNEKLFF. The CDR3 DNA is TGTGCCAGCAGCCTCAGTAATGAAAAACTGTTTTTT.

This clonotype was counted ten times or more. CDR3 residues: CASSQDPAGGELFF. The CDR3 DNA reads as TGCGCCAGCAGCCAAGATCCTGCAGGAGGGGAGCTGTTTTTT. The V call is TRBV4-3, the J call TRBJ2-2; D ambiguous. V lost 0 bases and J lost 8, with 10 bases in between. This CDR3 comprises 14 residues. Germline loops: CDR1 LGHNA, CDR2 YSLEER.

This clonotype turned up a few times. This rearrangement joins TRBV30 to TRBJ1-2; D not certain. With 8 bases removed from V and 4 bases from J, the gap between germline ends came to 14 bases. Germline loops: CDR1 GTSNPN, CDR2 SVGIG (reference sequence). The CDR3 length is 12 residues. The CDR3 coding sequence is TGTGCCCGCCTCGGCGGATCCTATGGCTACACCTTC. As protein: CARLGGSYGYTF.

The V call is TRBV24-1, the J call TRBJ2-1; maybe TRBD2 (5 bases). The CDR3 covers 16 residues. Deletions cut 4 bases from V and 12 bases from J, with 24 bases between. CDR1 is KGHDR, CDR2 SFDVKD, per germline. The CDR3 is CATSDQHKQYPEGQFF. The DNA for the CDR3 is TGTGCCACCAGTGACCAACACAAACAGTACCCCGAGGGGCAGTTCTTC.

This CDR3 is CASSMDRISYNSPLHF. As DNA, the CDR3 is TGTGCCAGCAGCATGGACAGGATCTCCTATAATTCACCCCTCCACTTT. V is TRBV7-2 and J is TRBJ1-6; the match to TRBD1 covers 7 bases. This CDR3 spans 16 amino acids. From germline, CDR1 is SGHTA and CDR2 FQGNSA. Losses at the gene ends were 5 bases for V and 0 bases for J; bases not matched to a gene: 4.

The V and J genes are TRBV6-1 and TRBJ1-1; no reliable D call. The CDR3 consists of 16 residues. Deletions cut 8 bases from V and 0 bases from J, with 19 bases between. Germline CDR1 and CDR2: MNHNS and SASEGT. The CDR3 is CASGWGNRFMNTEAFF. CDR3 DNA: TGTGCCAGCGGTTGGGGTAATCGCTTCATGAACACTGAAGCTTTCTTT.

V is TRBV7-9 and J is TRBJ1-1; D unresolved. V was cut by 3 bases and J by 9 bases, with 11 bases left in between. The CDR3 contains 12 residues. The germline CDR1 and CDR2 sequences are SEHNR and FQNEAQ (reference sequence). The CDR3 sequence: CASSFGQLQAFF. The CDR3 region has the DNA TGTGCCAGCAGCTTCGGGCAGCTTCAAGCTTTCTTT.

The table lists this clonotype with a few counts. The chain employs TRBV6-2 or TRBV6-3 and TRBJ1-5; 12 positions match TRBD1. V was pared by 7 bases and J by 7 bases, with 14 bases of the junction left unmatched. This CDR3 has 17 amino acids. Germline loops: CDR1 MNHEY, CDR2 SVGEGT. Here the CDR3 DNA reads TGTGCCAGCACTGCGACCGGGACAGGGGGCGCCTGGCAGCCCCAGCATTTT. This codes for CASTATGTGGAWQPQHF.

This clonotype was detected a few times. The chain employs TRBV7-8 and TRBJ2-5; a possible D gene is TRBD2 (7 bases). This CDR3 has 14 residues. Trimming stripped 0 bases from V and 5 bases from J, with 10 bases between. Germline V gives CDR1 SGHVS, CDR2 FQNEAQ. CDR3 in DNA: TGTGCCAGCAGCTTAGCGAGGGGGGGGGAGACCCAGTACTTC. Residues: CASSLARGGETQYF.

This sequence joins TRBV28 and TRBJ2-7, with TRBD2 identical over 9 bases. Unmatched junction bases numbered 7, after V lost 5 bases and J lost 5 bases. This CDR3 comprises 14 residues. Germline lookup yields CDR1 MDHEN and CDR2 SYDVKM. The CDR3 sequence is CASSVSSGVDEQYV. The CDR3 DNA sequence: TGTGCCAGCAGTGTCTCTAGCGGGGTGGACGAGCAGTACGTC.

This clonotype has a handful of counts. The chain employs TRBV2 and TRBJ1-6; 8 bases fit TRBD1. Losses at the gene ends were 4 bases for V and 4 bases for J; bases not matched to a gene: 3. This CDR3 region has 15 residues. Looked up from germline, CDR1 is SNHLY and CDR2 is FYNNEI. The CDR3 here is CASSARGPYNSPLHF. CDR3 bases: TGTGCCAGCAGTGCCAGGGGGCCGTATAATTCACCCCTCCACTTT. Variable domain in full (rest from reference TRBV2 and TRBJ1-6): EPEVTQTPSHQVTQMGQEVILRCVPISNHLYFYWYRQILGQKVEFLVSFYNNEISEKSEIFDDQFSVERPDGSNFTLKIRSTKLEDSAMYFCASSARGPYNSPLHFGNGTRLTVT.